A selection of T cell receptor beta chains follows, all from one sample in a study of CD8 T cells in Susac syndrome. A single record per CDR3 protein comes from TCRdb applying MiXCR to the immunoSEQ multiplex PCR reads. The sample carries about 280,000 distinct CDR3 sequences, approximately 84% recorded once. The sample comprised CD8+ T cells from PBMCs. Every receptor here comes from a human donor with multiple sclerosis. Each CDR3 is given with its conserved first and last residue. A D gene is named only where the DNA matches it firmly. Part of the rows lack a size; the others show once, few, many or a class for expanded clones.

v_gene	abundance	j_gene	d_gene	CDR3nt	CDR3aa
TRBV11-2	NA	TRBJ2-7	NA	TGTGCCAGCAGCTTAGTACTCTGGGGGTCCTCCTACGAGCAGTACTTC	CASSLVLWGSSYEQYF
TRBV4-1	NA	TRBJ1-6	NA	TGCGCCAGCAGCCAAGACCAGGGGTGGGGGTCACCCCTCCACTTT	CASSQDQGWGSPLHF
TRBV25-1	few	TRBJ2-1	NA	TGTGCCAGCAGTGGTAGGGCTGACAATGAGCAGTTCTTC	CASSGRADNEQFF
TRBV5-8	NA	TRBJ1-5	TRBD1	TGTGCCAGCAGGCCGCCGGGACAGGGCATGGAGCCCCAGCATTTT	CASRPPGQGMEPQHF
TRBV9	NA	TRBJ1-3	TRBD1	TGTGCCAGCAGCGGAGAAGCTACAGGGGAAGTCCTAAACACCATATATTTT	CASSGEATGEVLNTIYF
TRBV7-2	NA	TRBJ2-1	NA	TGTGCCAGCAGCTTAGCGCGAAACAGGGAGCAGTTCTTC	CASSLARNREQFF
TRBV19	once	TRBJ2-2	NA	TGTGCCGGATGCCCCGGGACAAAGAACACCGGGGAGCTGTTTTTT	CAGCPGTKNTGELFF
TRBV19	NA	TRBJ1-2	TRBD1	TGTGCCAGTAGACGGGACAGGGATAACTATGGCTACACCTTC	CASRRDRDNYGYTF
TRBV20-1	NA	TRBJ2-7	TRBD2	TGCAGTGCTAGAGATCAGTCGGGCCTAGCGGGAGCCTACGAGCAGTACTTC	CSARDQSGLAGAYEQYF
TRBV20-1	NA	TRBJ2-7	NA	TGCAGTGCTGGTACGGGAAGAGACTACGAGCAGTACTTC	CSAGTGRDYEQYF
TRBV10-3	NA	TRBJ1-1	NA	TGTGCCATCAGTGAGTCGAGTGGGGGGTATTTAATGAACACTGAAGCTTTCTTT	CAISESSGGYLMNTEAFF
TRBV11-2	NA	TRBJ1-6	NA	TGTGCCAGCAGCCCGGGACCGCCCAGGCCCCTCCACTTT	CASSPGPPRPLHF
TRBV7-3	NA	TRBJ2-1	TRBD2	TGTGCCAGCAGCTTAAGGGGACTAGCGGGGATAAATGAGCAGTTCTTC	CASSLRGLAGINEQFF
TRBV28	NA	TRBJ2-5	NA	TGTGCCACCCCGAGTGGTCTGGGACCGGCAGAGACCCAGTACTTC	CATPSGLGPAETQYF
TRBV3-1	NA	TRBJ1-2	NA	TGTGCCAGCAGCCAAGATACCGTGCGGGGTCCGTTTTATGGCTACACCTTC	CASSQDTVRGPFYGYTF
TRBV28	NA	TRBJ2-1	TRBD2	TGTGCCAGCAGGGGACTAGCGAGCTCCTACAATGAGCAGTTCTTC	CASRGLASSYNEQFF
TRBV7-9	NA	TRBJ2-2	TRBD2	TGTGCCAGCAGCCAAGGGACTAGCGGGAGGATCGGGGAGCTGTTTTTT	CASSQGTSGRIGELFF
TRBV20-1	NA	TRBJ2-1	TRBD2	TGCAGTGCTAGGGGAAGCGGGGGGCCCTACAATGAGCAGTTCTTC	CSARGSGGPYNEQFF
TRBV7-9	NA	TRBJ1-5	NA	TGTGCCAGCAGGCACGGGGGGGAGGGCAATCAGCCCCAGCATTTT	CASRHGGEGNQPQHF
TRBV6-4	NA	TRBJ2-1	NA	TGTGCCAGCAGTGACTCATATGGTCGGGGGGCCGCTGAGCAGTTCTTC	CASSDSYGRGAAEQFF
TRBV20-1	NA	TRBJ2-5	TRBD2	TGCAGTGCTAGACTTGGGACTAGACAAGAGACCCAGTACTTC	CSARLGTRQETQYF
TRBV2	NA	TRBJ2-7	NA	TGTGCCAGCAGTGAACCCGGGGCGGTAGCCTACGAGCAGTACTTC	CASSEPGAVAYEQYF
TRBV29-1	NA	TRBJ2-3	NA	TGCAGCGTTGAAGATCTTCCAGGGGCAGGGGATACGCAGTATTTT	CSVEDLPGAGDTQYF
TRBV7-9	NA	TRBJ2-7	TRBD1	TGTGCCAGCAGCTTAGCGATAGGGGGCCACGAGCAGTACTTC	CASSLAIGGHEQYF
TRBV7-6	NA	TRBJ2-1	TRBD2	TGTGCCAGCAGCTTAAAGGGACTAGCGGACTACAATGAGCAGTTCTTC	CASSLKGLADYNEQFF
TRBV6-1	NA	TRBJ2-1	NA	TGTGCCCACGAAACACAGTCCTACAATGAGCAGTTCTTC	CAHETQSYNEQFF
TRBV30	NA	TRBJ2-2	NA	TGTGCCCAAAAGGGGTGGCTAGACACCGGGGAGCTGTTTTTT	CAQKGWLDTGELFF
TRBV4-1	NA	TRBJ2-3	NA	TGCGCCAGCAGCCAAGATTCCACCGGGGGAAATACGCAGTATTTT	CASSQDSTGGNTQYF
TRBV7-8	NA	TRBJ2-1	TRBD2	TGTGCCAGCAGAACTCTAGCGGGAGACTACAATGAGCAGTTCTTC	CASRTLAGDYNEQFF
TRBV7-3	NA	TRBJ2-1	TRBD2	TGTGCCAGCAGCCCCGTGGCGGGAGGACGATTCGGTGAGCAGTTCTTC	CASSPVAGGRFGEQFF
TRBV29-1	NA	TRBJ2-2	NA	TGCAGCGTTGAGCTGCGGGATCCCGGGGAGCTGTTTTTT	CSVELRDPGELFF
TRBV6-2/TRBV6-3	NA	TRBJ2-5	NA	TGTGCCAGCAGTTACGGTCTAGCGAAAGAGACCCAGTACTTC	CASSYGLAKETQYF
TRBV30	NA	TRBJ2-6	NA	TGTGCCTGGATAAGGGCAGGGGCCCTCTCTGGGGCCAACGTCCTGACTTTC	CAWIRAGALSGANVLTF
TRBV27	once	TRBJ2-1	NA	TGTGCCAGCAGTTTAAGGGGGCGGAAGTTGACTAGTCACGCTGAGCAGTTCTTC	CASSLRGRKLTSHAEQFF
TRBV30	NA	TRBJ2-1	TRBD2	TGTGCCTGGAGTGGAGATACTAGCGGGGGGGCCCACAATGAGCAGTTCTTC	CAWSGDTSGGAHNEQFF
TRBV6-1	NA	TRBJ2-7	NA	TGTGCCAGCAGTGGGTTCGGGTACGAGCAGTACTTC	CASSGFGYEQYF
TRBV20-1	NA	TRBJ2-7	NA	TGCAGTGCTCCGACTGCCCCCTCCTACGAGCAGTACTTC	CSAPTAPSYEQYF
TRBV2	once	TRBJ2-4	NA	TGTGCCAGCAGTGAAGTGGAGGGGTCCAAAAACATTCAGTACTTC	CASSEVEGSKNIQYF
TRBV15	few	TRBJ2-1	TRBD2	TGTGCCACCAGCCGACCCGGGACTAGCGGAAACAATGAGCAGTTCTTC	CATSRPGTSGNNEQFF
TRBV29-1	NA	TRBJ2-2	NA	TGCAGCGTTTTCACCGGGGAGCTGTTTTTT	CSVFTGELFF
TRBV27	once	TRBJ2-7	NA	TGTGCCAGCAGTCTAACTCCGGGACGGACCTACGAGCAGTACTTC	CASSLTPGRTYEQYF
TRBV15	NA	TRBJ2-3	TRBD2	TGTGCCACCAGCAGACTAGGACTAGCGGGAGATACGCAGTATTTT	CATSRLGLAGDTQYF
TRBV30	NA	TRBJ2-7	NA	TGTGCCTGGTCACTGGGGGCGGCCTACGAGCAGTACTTC	CAWSLGAAYEQYF
TRBV9	NA	TRBJ2-7	NA	TGTGCCAGCAGCGGTCCGGATTACGAGCAGTACTTC	CASSGPDYEQYF
TRBV6-1	NA	TRBJ1-2	NA	TGTGCCACCCCTGGGCAGGGGACGAGTGGCTACACCTTC	CATPGQGTSGYTF